This record covers a single T cell receptor beta chain. What it recognizes is unknown. These data originate in a study of beta chain features in type 1 diabetes. General observations from the study: Patients with Type 1 diabetes showed moderately but significantly shorter TCRB CDR3s in all four CD4+ subsets.

Trimming removed 6 bases from V and 8 bases from J; junction bases left unmatched: 10. The CDR3 length is 14 residues. The germline V gene has CDR1 MNHEY and CDR2 SMNVEV (reference sequence). What was sequenced were expressed TCRB transcripts, since all of the isolated RNA had been reverse transcribed. TCRdb's table, derived via immunoSEQ multiplex PCR, lists solely in-frame clones and lacks some. The sample shows some 270,000 clones, over 12% of them seen only once. Source material: naive CD4+ T cells from blood. This TCR was recovered from a woman between 40 and 55 years old in good health. This sequence joins TRBV27 and TRBJ2-1; the match to TRBD1 covers 7 bases. CDR3 sequence (DNA): TGTGCCAGCAGCCGGGATAGGGGGCGGGATGAGCAGTTCTTC. Protein product: CASSRDRGRDEQFF.